The present TCR beta chain was sequenced within a study of blood T cell repertoires in COVID-19. Trimming left V 3 bases short and J 3 bases short, with 11 bases between. Germline values: CDR1 GTSNPN, CDR2 SVGIG (reference sequence). This CDR3 is built from 13 residues. Produced via immunoSEQ multiplex PCR; TCRdb's table is partial and in-frame only. The table includes 350,000 or so clones, roughly 86% detected once. The chain carries TRBV30 and TRBJ1-1, with D uncertain. Sample: PBMCs or T cells enriched from blood (not recorded which). This clonotype was obtained from a woman aged 25 to 39 who had been exposed to COVID-19. The CDR3 loop reads CAWSGLVDTEAFF. The CDR3 nucleotides read TGTGCCTGGAGCGGTTTGGTGGACACTGAAGCTTTCTTT.